This record looks at one TCR beta chain sequence and its context. Its antigen remains unknown. Primed by a sample-barcoded 5' primer and a J-beta primer mix, a second PCR proceeded for about 6 to 12 cycles. TCRdb reprocessed the 5' RACE reads with MiXCR, giving one entry per CDR3 protein. The sample includes about 1 million distinct CDR3 sequences, around 45% of them seen just once. The data were obtained in a study of blood T cells in healthy people across ages. The CDR3 spans 14 residues. The germline V gene has CDR1 SNHLY and CDR2 FYNNEI. Points from the study as a whole: Roughly linearly, TCR beta diversity per million T cells fell as age increased.

V and J are TRBV2 and TRBJ2-5, with 10 bases identical to TRBD2. Judging by the DNA end, TRBJ2-7 fits better; the J call may be wrong. The TCR sequence derives from a woman aged 55-70 years in good health. Material for sequencing was blood. Here the CDR3 reads CASRSGRDRYEQYF. DNA for the CDR3: TGTGCCAGCAGAAGCGGGAGGGACAGATACGAGCAGTACTTC.